This is a list of T cell receptor beta chains from one sample in a study of T cell repertoires in cytomegalovirus infection. MiXCR, run by TCRdb on the reads, gives a single entry per CDR3 protein. Of some 600,000 distinct CDR3 sequences listed, roughly a quarter are singletons. The sample comprised CD8+ T cells from PBMCs. These receptors were obtained from a human donor in good health (CMV status not recorded). Some clones in this sample may be carry-over from other donors' samples. Both conserved end residues are trimmed from each CDR3.

v_call cdr3_aa
TRBV28 ASSLLAGDGYT
TRBV28 ASSLGTGGAGFEPQH
TRBV9 ASSVREGGYT
TRBV20-1 SARGGTSGGLSYNEQF
TRBV6-2/TRBV6-3 ASSLPTSPRELF
TRBV29-1 SGGTRSGELF
TRBV6-2/TRBV6-3 ASSSRVQGF
TRBV5-1 ASSLKWDWDTEAF
TRBV11-1 ASSFTFGQSSYNEQF
TRBV28 ASSPGQGWTQY
TRBV19 ASQGQTHSGANVLT
TRBV7-9 ATGNRGGEAF
TRBV28 ASSFRESSYNSPLH
TRBV29-1 SVEDREPTDTQY
TRBV12-5 ASGFGQPQH
TRBV14 ASSSRSQTSTDTQY
TRBV9 ASSPHLTGGNEKLF
TRBV20-1 SADNFYNEQF
TRBV6-2/TRBV6-3 ASSYSSRTDYNEQF
TRBV5-1 ASSWGDLTGELF
TRBV7-9 ASSLLTGDAGAF
TRBV6-1 VSKFGLKLSTDTQY
TRBV5-1 ASSLDPSGGALSTDTQY
TRBV7-2 ASSLGQGMNIQY
TRBV10-2 ASSEVDRVTDTQY
TRBV28 ASSTYRRGAQPQH
TRBV20-1 SARSDRGGLGETQY
TRBV19 ASSIGQGNEQF
TRBV20-1 SARNVYGYT
TRBV12-3/TRBV12-4 ASSLAGGESSYEQY
TRBV28 ASSYHSGTGGPYNEQF
TRBV19 ASSTQHGYEQY
TRBV5-6 ASSLSSPNEQF
TRBV5-1 ASSWGEVGSGDPSNEQF
TRBV13 ASTLKMTNTGELF
TRBV7-2 ASGAGYGTEAF
TRBV6-5 ASSYGSGLNTEAF
TRBV6-5 ASSYSGTAEAF
TRBV14 ASSSQVEQPSYEQY
TRBV2 ASRVTGTGGITEAF
TRBV4-2 ASSQGEGQGTSPLH
TRBV6-6 ASSYDSRPDNEQY
TRBV28 ASSLGQISYGYT
TRBV20-1 SALPRGYTGELF
TRBV20-1 SARRLLAGATDTQY
TRBV4-1 ASSQDPDNTYEQY
TRBV7-9 ASSLVQGWTEAF